The 27 T cell receptor beta chains reported below all come from one sample, sequenced in a study of T cell repertoires in cytomegalovirus infection. TCRdb re-derived calls from the reads in MiXCR, one entry per CDR3 protein. The data hold approximately 200,000 distinct CDR3 sequences, with roughly 22% observed a single time. The sample was CD8+ T cells from PBMCs. The receptors come from a human donor in good health (CMV status not recorded). Some clones in this sample may be carry-over from other donors' samples.

The sample holds a few counts of this clonotype. V and J are TRBV25-1 and TRBJ2-2; D call uncertain. The CDR3 covers 14 residues. V lost 2 bases and J 3 bases, leaving 7 bases between the germline ends. CDR1 and CDR2 from the germline V gene are MGHDK and SYGVNS. The CDR3 loop reads CASSEVPYTGELFF. The CDR3 nucleotides read TGTGCCAGCAGTGAAGTTCCGTACACCGGGGAGCTGTTTTTT.

This clonotype was detected only a few times. The J gene is TRBJ2-3, the V gene TRBV7-9, with TRBD2 matching over 7 bases. CDR1 SEHNR and CDR2 FQNEAQ come from the germline V gene (reference sequence). V gave up 6 bases and J gave up 2 bases; unmatched junction bases: 14. The CDR3 sequence is 17 residues long. CDR3 coding DNA: TGTGCCAGCAGTTCCCTTGGGGGGGGGTCGACCACAGATACGCAGTATTTT. Translated: CASSSLGGGSTTDTQYF.

Ten or more counts support this clonotype. The chain recombines TRBV28 with TRBJ1-4; TRBD1 might be the D (6 bases). Trimming took 6 bases from V and 8 from J, leaving 13 bases between them. Looked up from germline, CDR1 is MDHEN and CDR2 is SYDVKM. The CDR3 is made up of 13 amino acids. CDR3 bases: TGTGCCAGCAGCTGGGGAGGGGGAGAAAAACTGTTTTTT. This translates into CASSWGGGEKLFF.

This rearrangement joins TRBV12-3 or TRBV12-4 to TRBJ1-1; unclear D gene. Trimming removed 4 bases from V and 1 base from J, with 10 bases in between. This CDR3 spans 14 amino acids. CDR3 DNA: TGTGCCAGCAGTTCCCGGGCCCGGAACACTGAAGCTTTCTTT. Protein sequence: CASSSRARNTEAFF.

The sample holds a few counts of this clonotype. The chain employs TRBV28 and TRBJ1-2; 8 positions match TRBD1. V dropped 6 bases and J dropped 6; count of bases not matched to a gene: 12. Germline CDR1 is MDHEN and CDR2 is SYDVKM. CDR3 length: 15 amino acids. CDR3 nucleotides: TGTGCCAGCAGACCACTGGGGACAGGTCTTAATGGCTACACCTTC. Encoded protein: CASRPLGTGLNGYTF.

This clonotype appeared many times. The chain recombines TRBV7-9 with TRBJ2-7; D possibly corresponds to TRBD2 (5 bases). Trimming took off 5 bases at V and 2 bases at J, with 16 bases between the two ends. The CDR3 runs to 15 residues. Per germline, CDR1 SEHNR and CDR2 FQNEAQ (reference sequence). In DNA form, the CDR3 reads TGTGCCAGCAGCCCAGCGGTCTTTGGGGCCTACGAGCAGTACTTC. This sequence encodes CASSPAVFGAYEQYF. Based on the CDR3 plus reference TRBV7-9 and TRBJ2-7, the full variable domain is DTGVSQNPRHKITKRGQNVTFRCDPISEHNRLYWYRQTLGQGPEFLTYFQNEAQLEKSRLLSDRFSAERPKGSFSTLEIQRTEQGDSAMYLCASSPAVFGAYEQYFGPGTRLTVT.

This clonotype was seen many times. The rearrangement uses TRBV7-9 and TRBJ2-3; D may be TRBD1 (5 bases). There are 16 residues in the CDR3. Per germline, CDR1 SEHNR and CDR2 FQNEAQ (reference sequence). V was trimmed by 4 bases and J by 1 base, leaving 15 bases between them. The CDR3 DNA reads TGTGCCAGCAGCTCCATCGTGGAAGGGGGCACAGATACGCAGTATTTT. This encodes CASSSIVEGGTDTQYF.

This chain connects TRBV29-1 to TRBJ2-1; 10 bases map to TRBD1. Losses at the gene ends were 0 bases for V and 2 bases for J; bases not matched to a gene: 4. Germline assignment: CDR1 SQVTM and CDR2 ANQGSEA. This CDR3 has 16 amino acids. CDR3 residues: CSVEDPGTGAYNEQFF. The DNA of the CDR3 is TGCAGCGTTGAAGACCCCGGGACAGGGGCCTACAATGAGCAGTTCTTC.

CDR3 coding DNA: TGTGCCAGCAGCTTTCCGGGACAGACCTACGAGCAGTACTTC. Encoded protein: CASSFPGQTYEQYF. The gene calls are TRBV7-2 and TRBJ2-7; 7 bases match TRBD1. Trimming took 3 bases from V and 2 from J; bases not matched to a gene: 4. The germline V gene has CDR1 SGHTA and CDR2 FQGNSA. The CDR3 spans 14 residues.

The CDR3 sequence: CASSIENQPQHF. CDR3 nucleotide sequence: TGTGCCAGCAGCATCGAAAATCAGCCCCAGCATTTT. The J gene is TRBJ1-5, the V gene TRBV7-9, with D unresolved. The CDR3 is 12 amino acids. The V gene lost 5 bases and the J gene lost 4 bases, with 6 bases spanning the gap. Per germline, CDR1 SEHNR and CDR2 FQNEAQ (reference sequence).

This rearrangement joins TRBV7-9 to TRBJ2-5; the match to TRBD2 covers 8 bases. The CDR3 extends over 17 amino acids. J gave up 1 base and V 5 bases, and 12 bases lay outside the gene matches. Per the germline V gene, CDR1 is SEHNR and CDR2 is FQNEAQ (reference sequence). DNA of the CDR3: TGTGCCAGCAGCCCACCTGGGGCCGGGGGGGTCCAAGAGACCCAGTACTTC. Its translation: CASSPPGAGGVQETQYF.

In its sample, this clonotype was seen a few times. The rearrangement links TRBV12-3 or TRBV12-4 to TRBJ2-1; D might be TRBD2 (5 bases). The CDR3 is 16 amino acids. Between the trimmed V and J ends, which lost 4 bases and 0 bases, there was a span of 13 bases. In DNA, the CDR3 is TGTGCCAGCAGTTGGGCCATCGAGGGCTCCTACAATGAGCAGTTCTTC. This gives the protein CASSWAIEGSYNEQFF.

In its sample, this clonotype was seen many times. The chain uses TRBV7-2 and TRBJ2-7; 12 bases agree with TRBD1. Germline CDR1 and CDR2: SGHTA and FQGNSA. The CDR3 has 17 amino acids. V dropped 5 bases and J dropped 1; count of bases not matched to a gene: 9. The CDR3 protein is CASSPFPGQGASYEQYF. In nucleotides, the CDR3 is TGTGCCAGCAGCCCCTTTCCGGGACAGGGGGCTTCCTACGAGCAGTACTTC.

The V gene is TRBV29-1, the J gene TRBJ2-1, with 9 positions matching TRBD2. V trimming: 6 bases; J trimming: 7 bases; junction bases outside the gene matches: 4. Germline assignment: CDR1 SQVTM and CDR2 ANQGSEA. The CDR3 covers 12 residues. The CDR3 spells CSVAGGWNEQFF. CDR3 bases: TGCAGCGTAGCGGGGGGCTGGAATGAGCAGTTCTTC.

This clonotype came up many times. The rearrangement links TRBV7-2 to TRBJ2-7; no reliable D call. This CDR3 comprises 14 residues. V was cut by 3 bases and J by 0 bases, with 9 bases left in between. CDR1 SGHTA and CDR2 FQGNSA come from the germline V gene. CDR3 nucleotides: TGTGCCAGCAGCTTGACCACGAGCTCCTACGAGCAGTACTTC. Amino acid sequence: CASSLTTSSYEQYF.

J is TRBJ1-5 and V is TRBV19, with a possible D match to TRBD1 (5 bases). Germline V gene data show CDR1 as LNHDA and CDR2 as SQIVND (reference sequence). CDR3 length: 15 amino acids. Trimming pared 3 bases from V and 5 bases from J, leaving 14 bases between. CDR3 sequence reads: CASSIESGGYQPQHF. The CDR3 bases are TGTGCCAGTAGTATTGAGTCTGGGGGATATCAGCCCCAGCATTTT. Full variable domain (missing parts from reference TRBV19 and TRBJ1-5): DGGITQSPKYLFRKEGQNVTLSCEQNLNHDAMYWYRQDPGQGLRLIYYSQIVNDFQKGDIAEGYSVSREKKESFPLTVTSAQKNPTAFYLCASSIESGGYQPQHFGDGTRLSIL.

CDR3: CASKGEIYNEQFF. CDR3 DNA sequence: TGTGCCAGCAAAGGGGAGATTTACAATGAGCAGTTCTTC. The chain employs TRBV7-6 and TRBJ2-1; D possibly uses TRBD1 or TRBD2 (5 bases each). Germline V gene lookup returns CDR1 SGHVS and CDR2 FNYEAQ. V lost 7 bases to trimming and J lost 4 bases, with 11 bases between them. The CDR3 has 13 residues.

Only a few counts were recorded for this clonotype. The rearrangement uses TRBV11-2 and TRBJ2-7; 8 bases match TRBD2. This CDR3 comprises 15 residues. The V and J ends lost 0 bases and 2 bases, in that order; junction bases with no gene match: 3. CDR1 is SGHAT, CDR2 FQNNGV, per germline. The CDR3 coding sequence is TGTGCCAGCAGCTTAGAACTAGCGGACACCTACGAGCAGTACTTC. It is translated as CASSLELADTYEQYF.

This clonotype occurred a few times. V usage is TRBV20-1 and J usage is TRBJ1-2; D gene ambiguous. CDR1 and CDR2 from the germline V gene are DFQATT and SNEGSKA (reference sequence). This CDR3 spans 15 amino acids. The V end lost 5 bases, the J end lost 2 bases, and 18 bases lay between the germline ends. Here the CDR3 reads CSAAGMEFYNYGYTF. Here the CDR3 DNA reads TGCAGTGCTGCTGGCATGGAGTTCTACAACTATGGCTACACCTTC.

The chain uses TRBV12-3 or TRBV12-4 and TRBJ2-7, with 7 bases lining up with TRBD1. The CDR3 length is 13 residues. V shed 5 bases, J shed 2 bases, and the junction held 3 bases outside the gene matches. The CDR3 nucleotides are TGTGCCAGCAGTGAGGACAGGCCCTACGAGCAGTACTTC. This codes for CASSEDRPYEQYF.

The chain is built from TRBV19 and TRBJ2-1; 10 nucleotides line up with TRBD2. From germline, CDR1 is LNHDA and CDR2 SQIVND (reference sequence). There are 14 residues in the CDR3. The J segment lost 8 bases and the V segment lost 1 base, leaving 2 bases of the junction unmatched. The CDR3 DNA sequence: TGTGCCAGTAGTATAGGAAGCGGGGGGGATGAGCAGTTCTTC. This sequence encodes CASSIGSGGDEQFF. The whole variable domain, remainder taken from reference TRBV19 and TRBJ2-1, is DGGITQSPKYLFRKEGQNVTLSCEQNLNHDAMYWYRQDPGQGLRLIYYSQIVNDFQKGDIAEGYSVSREKKESFPLTVTSAQKNPTAFYLCASSIGSGGDEQFFGPGTRLTVL.

This clonotype was seen many times. The V and J genes are TRBV7-9 and TRBJ2-7; TRBD1 matches at 7 bases. Trimming removed 5 bases from V and 5 bases from J; junction bases left unmatched: 12. The CDR3 has 15 residues. CDR1 SEHNR and CDR2 FQNEAQ come from the germline V gene (reference sequence). The chain's CDR3 is CASSVNEGGFDEQYF. The CDR3 DNA is TGTGCCAGCAGCGTTAACGAAGGGGGCTTCGACGAGCAGTACTTC.

This clonotype was observed a few times. This chain connects TRBV20-1 to TRBJ1-6; 8 nucleotides agree with TRBD1. J was trimmed by 0 bases and V by 0 bases; bases with no gene match: 1. Germline loops: CDR1 DFQATT, CDR2 SNEGSKA (reference sequence). This CDR3 has 16 amino acids. The CDR3: CSARDDRGSYNSPLHF. In DNA, the CDR3 is TGCAGTGCTAGAGATGACAGGGGCTCCTATAATTCACCCCTCCACTTT.

This clonotype appeared many times. The V call is TRBV7-2, the J call TRBJ2-7; D might be TRBD2 (7 bases). V dropped 2 bases and J dropped 3 bases, with 14 bases sitting between them. CDR3 size: 15 residues. The germline V gene encodes CDR1 SGHTA and CDR2 FQGNSA. The CDR3 DNA follows: TGTGCCAGCAGCTTAAGGGGGGGTCCCATCTACGAGCAGTACTTC. This encodes CASSLRGGPIYEQYF.

This clonotype was seen repeatedly, ten times or more. The V call is TRBV7-9, the J call TRBJ2-7; unclear D gene. V dropped 4 bases and J dropped 6 bases, with 10 bases sitting between them. The CDR3 sequence is 12 residues long. Germline V lookup: CDR1 SEHNR, CDR2 FQNEAQ (reference sequence). The CDR3 coding sequence is TGTGCCAGCAGCTACCCGGCGGTCGAGCAGTACTTC. The encoded protein is CASSYPAVEQYF.

The genes are TRBV29-1 and TRBJ2-5; D may be TRBD2 (7 bases). This CDR3 is built from 13 residues. The V gene's germline CDR1 is SQVTM and CDR2 ANQGSEA. V was cut by 2 bases and J by 10 bases, with 17 bases left in between. The CDR3 protein is CSVEQGNWEGQYF. The CDR3 DNA follows: TGCAGCGTTGAACAGGGGAATTGGGAGGGCCAGTACTTC.

This clonotype was seen only a few times. The rearrangement links TRBV19 to TRBJ1-1; 7 nucleotides match TRBD1. The germline gives CDR1 LNHDA, CDR2 SQIVND (reference sequence). The CDR3 has 14 residues. V dropped 5 bases and J dropped 1; count of bases not matched to a gene: 4. Here the CDR3 reads CASSSQGPNTEAFF. The DNA of the CDR3 is TGTGCCAGTAGTTCACAGGGGCCGAACACTGAAGCTTTCTTT.